The 18 T cell receptor beta chains given below trace back to one sample, sequenced in a study of blood T cells in healthy people across ages. A second PCR, run for 7 to 11 cycles, used a sample-barcoded 5' primer plus a J-beta primer mix. MiXCR, run by TCRdb on the 5' RACE reads, gives a single entry per CDR3 protein. The sample lists about 800,000 distinct CDR3 sequences, about 46% occurring once. The sample taken for sequencing was blood. The receptors were sampled from a man older than 75 in good health.

The gene calls are TRBV5-1 and TRBJ2-1; 8 nucleotides line up with TRBD2. The germline V gene encodes CDR1 SGHRS and CDR2 YFSETQ. With V trimmed by 0 bases and J by 6 bases, 8 bases remained unmatched. CDR3 length: 16 amino acids. CDR3 residues: CASSLAPGTRVNEQFF. The DNA for the CDR3 is TGCGCCAGCAGCTTGGCACCCGGGACTAGAGTCAATGAGCAGTTCTTC.

CDR3 coding DNA: TGTGCCAGCAGCAGCGACAGGGGCAGGCAGCCCCAGCATTTT. It specifies CASSSDRGRQPQHF. The chain employs TRBV7-3 and TRBJ1-5; 8 nucleotides agree with TRBD1. With V trimmed by 5 bases and J by 7 bases, 7 bases remained unmatched. Germline CDR1 reads SGHTA; CDR2 reads FQGTGA. The CDR3 is 14 residues long. The entire variable domain, with the rest obtained from reference TRBV7-3 and TRBJ1-5, is as follows: GAGVSQTPSNKVTEKGKYVELRCDPISGHTALYWYRQSLGQGPEFLIYFQGTGAADDSGLPNDRFFAVRPEGSVSTLKIQRTERGDSAVYLCASSSDRGRQPQHFGDGTRLSIL.

Comments on this clonotype: A read error may explain this, as a much larger clone is one base away. The chain uses TRBV29-1 and TRBJ2-1, with D hard to call. The CDR3 covers 12 residues. CDR1 is SQVTM and CDR2 is ANQGSEA in the germline V gene. The CDR3 DNA reads as TGCAGCGTTGTTGGCCTATACAATGGGCAGTTCTTC. Translation gives CSVVGLYNGQFF.

V and J are TRBV9 and TRBJ1-2, with a possible D match to TRBD1 (6 bases). Germline lookup yields CDR1 SGDLS and CDR2 YYNGEE. V gave up 3 bases and J gave up 2 bases, with 20 bases separating them. The CDR3 has 17 amino acids. The CDR3: CASSASRNRVENYGYTF. DNA of the CDR3: TGTGCCAGCAGCGCATCACGTAACAGGGTAGAGAACTATGGCTACACCTTC.

The count of this clonotype is one. It may be a read error: a sequence one base away is much more abundant. The J gene is TRBJ2-3, the V gene TRBV5-5; D tentatively reads TRBD1 or TRBD2 (5 bases each). V lost 2 bases, J lost 3 bases, and 16 bases lay in between. CDR3 length equals 16 residues. Per germline, CDR1 SGHKS and CDR2 YYEKEE (reference sequence). The CDR3 DNA reads TGTGCCAGCAGCTTTAGTGCCGGGACCGGGACAGATACGCAGTATTTT. Amino acids: CASSFSAGTGTDTQYF.

This chain connects TRBV2 to TRBJ2-3; 7 nucleotides line up with TRBD2. V shed 3 bases and J 5 bases; nucleotides not matched to a gene: 5. Germline CDR1 SNHLY, CDR2 FYNNEI. This CDR3 has 14 amino acids. The chain's CDR3 is CASSEGRAVDTQYF. CDR3 nucleotide sequence: TGTGCCAGCAGTGAGGGGAGGGCGGTAGATACGCAGTATTTT.

The gene calls are TRBV21-1 and TRBJ2-5; the DNA was not used to check the table's D call, TRBD2. TRBV21-1 counts as a pseudogene. The CDR3 covers 16 residues. In nucleotides, the CDR3 is TGTGCCTGCAGCTTACGTTCGAGACCCTCTCAAGAGACCCAGTACTTC. Translating it yields CACSLRSRPSQETQYF.

The CDR3 nucleotides read TGTGCCTGGAGAGACAAAGGGGAAGCTTTCTTT. Translation gives CAWRDKGEAFF. This chain links TRBV30 with TRBJ1-1; D is ambiguous. Germline CDR1 reads GTSNPN; CDR2 reads SVGIG (reference sequence). The V and J ends lost 3 bases and 8 bases respectively, with 10 bases between them. The CDR3 spans 11 residues.

The rearrangement uses TRBV13 and TRBJ2-7; D perhaps matches TRBD2 (5 bases). CDR3 length equals 12 residues. The germline CDR1 and CDR2 sequences are PRHDT and FYEKMQ (reference sequence). With 1 base removed from V and 6 bases from J, the gap between germline ends came to 7 bases. The CDR3 reads CASSLVAGEQYF. CDR3 coding DNA: TGTGCCAGCAGCTTAGTCGCGGGCGAGCAGTACTTC.

This clonotype came up a few times. The chain combines TRBV25-1 with TRBJ2-7; the match to TRBD1 covers 9 bases. Unmatched junction bases numbered 12, after V lost 4 bases and J lost 8 bases. CDR3 size: 15 residues. Germline lookup yields CDR1 MGHDK and CDR2 SYGVNS. This CDR3 reads CASSVTGTGYSKQYF. The CDR3 DNA reads TGTGCCAGCAGTGTAACCGGGACAGGGTATTCGAAGCAGTACTTC.

This clonotype was detected only a few times. The chain carries TRBV5-1 and TRBJ2-1; unclear D gene. V gave up 0 bases and J gave up 2 bases, with 15 bases separating them. The CDR3 has 17 amino acids. Germline V gene data show CDR1 as SGHRS and CDR2 as YFSETQ. In nucleotides, the CDR3 is TGCGCCAGCAGCTTGGTGGGGTCGGGTCAGCCCTACAATGAGCAGTTCTTC. Residues: CASSLVGSGQPYNEQFF. Combining the CDR3 with reference TRBV5-1 and TRBJ2-1 gives the whole variable domain KAGVTQTPRYLIKTRGQQVTLSCSPISGHRSVSWYQQTPGQGLQFLFEYFSETQRNKGNFPGRFSGRQFSNSRSEMNVSTLELGDSALYLCASSLVGSGQPYNEQFFGPGTRLTVL.

J is TRBJ2-7 and V is TRBV20-1; 8 bases align to TRBD2. In germline, CDR1 is DFQATT, CDR2 SNEGSKA (reference sequence). V lost 2 bases to trimming and J lost 7 bases; unmatched junction nucleotides: 16. This CDR3 is 16 amino acids long. In nucleotides, the CDR3 is TGCAGTGCTAGATTATTGGCGGGAGGATCTGGGAATGAGCAGTACTTC. Amino acid sequence: CSARLLAGGSGNEQYF.

This clonotype was picked up many times. The rearrangement links TRBV29-1 to TRBJ2-3; D not certain. CDR1 and CDR2 from the germline V gene are SQVTM and ANQGSEA. V was trimmed by 4 bases and J by 3 bases, leaving 11 bases between them. The CDR3 sequence is 13 residues long. The CDR3 protein is CSVGPDSTDTQYF. The CDR3, as DNA: TGCAGCGTTGGACCCGACTCTACAGATACGCAGTATTTT.

The rearrangement joins TRBV20-1 to TRBJ2-1; TRBD2 matches at 7 bases. The CDR3 loop spans 18 amino acids. Germline trimming cut 0 bases from V and 11 bases from J; bases unmatched to any gene: 22. Germline V gene lookup returns CDR1 DFQATT and CDR2 SNEGSKA (reference sequence). The CDR3 DNA sequence: TGCAGTGCTAGAGAGGGGTGGGCGGGAGTGGGTGGACGTGGTAAGCAGTTCTTC. This translates into CSAREGWAGVGGRGKQFF.

The genes are TRBV6-6 and TRBJ2-7, with 9 bases identical to TRBD1. Germline assignment: CDR1 MNHNY and CDR2 SVGAGI (reference sequence). The CDR3 extends over 12 amino acids. V lost 7 bases and J lost 3; bases outside the gene matches: 1. Written as DNA, the CDR3 is TGTGCCAGCAAGGACAGGGGCTACGAGCAGTACTTC. As protein: CASKDRGYEQYF.

The CDR3 here is CASGSSRGTYGYTF. CDR3 in DNA: TGTGCCAGCGGCTCGAGCAGGGGGACTTATGGCTACACCTTC. The rearrangement uses TRBV7-2 and TRBJ1-2, with TRBD1 identical over 7 bases. Germline V lookup: CDR1 SGHTA, CDR2 FQGNSA. The V gene end was trimmed by 8 bases and the J gene end by 5 bases; junction bases not matched to a gene: 11. CDR3 length equals 14 residues.

This clonotype turned up a few times. The chain is built from TRBV29-1 and TRBJ2-5, with 7 bases fitting TRBD1. The CDR3 consists of 10 residues. The V and J ends lost 2 bases and 11 bases, in that order; junction bases with no gene match: 2. Germline V lookup: CDR1 SQVTM, CDR2 ANQGSEA. The CDR3 DNA reads as TGCAGCGTTGAAAGGGGACAGCAGTACTTC. Residues: CSVERGQQYF.

This clonotype was counted only a few times. V gene TRBV20-1 combines with J gene TRBJ2-3; the D gene is possibly TRBD2 (6 bases). CDR3 length equals 17 residues. The germline V and J ends were trimmed by 5 bases and 3 bases, with 24 bases remaining between them. CDR1 DFQATT and CDR2 SNEGSKA come from the germline V gene (reference sequence). CDR3 coding DNA: TGCAGTGCTTCCCGAGCCTCAGCGGGCCCTACTACAGATACGCAGTATTTT. Translated, it gives CSASRASAGPTTDTQYF.